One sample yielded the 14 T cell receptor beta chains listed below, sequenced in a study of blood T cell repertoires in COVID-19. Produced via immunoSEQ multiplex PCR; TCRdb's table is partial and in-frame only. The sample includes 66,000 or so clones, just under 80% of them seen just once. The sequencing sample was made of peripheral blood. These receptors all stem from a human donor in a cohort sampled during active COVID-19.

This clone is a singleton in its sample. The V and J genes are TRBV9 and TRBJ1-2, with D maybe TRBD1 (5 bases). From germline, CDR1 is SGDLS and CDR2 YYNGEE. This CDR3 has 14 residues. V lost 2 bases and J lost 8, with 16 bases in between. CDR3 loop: CASSVRLGQGGYTF. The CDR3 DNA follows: TGTGCCAGCAGCGTTAGATTGGGGCAAGGGGGCTACACCTTC.

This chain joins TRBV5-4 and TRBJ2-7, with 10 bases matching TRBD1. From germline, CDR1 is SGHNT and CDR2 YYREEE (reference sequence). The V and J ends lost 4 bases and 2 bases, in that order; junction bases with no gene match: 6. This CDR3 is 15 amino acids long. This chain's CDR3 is CASSGETGGPYEQYF. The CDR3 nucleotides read TGTGCCAGCAGCGGAGAGACAGGGGGCCCCTACGAGCAGTACTTC. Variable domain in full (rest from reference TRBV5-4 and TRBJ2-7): ETGVTQSPTHLIKTRGQQVTLRCSSQSGHNTVSWYQQALGQGPQFIFQYYREEENGRGNFPPRFSGLQFPNYSSELNVNALELDDSALYLCASSGETGGPYEQYFGPGTRLTVT.

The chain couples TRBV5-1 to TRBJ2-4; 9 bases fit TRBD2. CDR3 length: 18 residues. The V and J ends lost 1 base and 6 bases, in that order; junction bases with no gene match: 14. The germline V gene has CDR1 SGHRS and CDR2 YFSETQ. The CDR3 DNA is TGCGCCAGCAGCTTGCGATCCAGCGGGAGGCCGGGGGTAAACATTCAGTACTTC. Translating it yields CASSLRSSGRPGVNIQYF. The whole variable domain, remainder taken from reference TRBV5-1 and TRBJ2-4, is KAGVTQTPRYLIKTRGQQVTLSCSPISGHRSVSWYQQTPGQGLQFLFEYFSETQRNKGNFPGRFSGRQFSNSRSEMNVSTLELGDSALYLCASSLRSSGRPGVNIQYFGAGTRLSVL.

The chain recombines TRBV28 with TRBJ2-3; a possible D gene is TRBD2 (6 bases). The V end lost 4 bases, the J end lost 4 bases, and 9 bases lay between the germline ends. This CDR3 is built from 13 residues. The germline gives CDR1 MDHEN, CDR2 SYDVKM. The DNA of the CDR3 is TGTGCCAGCAGTTATCCGGGGGCAGATACGCAGTATTTT. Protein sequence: CASSYPGADTQYF.

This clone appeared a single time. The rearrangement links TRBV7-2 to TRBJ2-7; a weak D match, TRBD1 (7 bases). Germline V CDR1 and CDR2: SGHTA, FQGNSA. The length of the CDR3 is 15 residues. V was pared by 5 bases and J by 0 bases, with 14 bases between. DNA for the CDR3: TGTGCCAGCAGCCCCGCGGGACAGTACTCCTACGAGCAGTACTTC. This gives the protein CASSPAGQYSYEQYF.

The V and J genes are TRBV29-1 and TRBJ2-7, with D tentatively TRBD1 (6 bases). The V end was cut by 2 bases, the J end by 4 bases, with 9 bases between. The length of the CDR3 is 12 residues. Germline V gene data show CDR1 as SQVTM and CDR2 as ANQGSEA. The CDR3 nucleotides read TGCAGCGTTGAATCCAGGGGATACGAGCAGTACTTC. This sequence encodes CSVESRGYEQYF.

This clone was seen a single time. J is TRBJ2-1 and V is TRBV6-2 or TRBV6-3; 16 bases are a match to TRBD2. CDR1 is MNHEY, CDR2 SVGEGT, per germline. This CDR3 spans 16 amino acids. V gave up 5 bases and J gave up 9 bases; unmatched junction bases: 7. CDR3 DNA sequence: TGTGCCAGCAGTAGGGGGACTAGCGGGAGGGCCAGTGAGCAGTTCTTC. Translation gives CASSRGTSGRASEQFF.

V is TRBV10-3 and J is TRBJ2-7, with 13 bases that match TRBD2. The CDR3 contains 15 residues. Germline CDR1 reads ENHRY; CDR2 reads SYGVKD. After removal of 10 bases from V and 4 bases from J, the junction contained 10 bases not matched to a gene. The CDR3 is CASRTSGSPLYEQYF. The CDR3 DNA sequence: TGTGCCAGCCGGACTAGCGGGAGCCCTCTGTACGAGCAGTACTTC.

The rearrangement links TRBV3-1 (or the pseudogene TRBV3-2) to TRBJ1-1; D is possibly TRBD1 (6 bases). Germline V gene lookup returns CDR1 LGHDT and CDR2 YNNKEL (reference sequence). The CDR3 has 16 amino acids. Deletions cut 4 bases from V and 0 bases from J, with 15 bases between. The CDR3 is CASSPGGGGLNTEAFF. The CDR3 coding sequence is TGTGCCAGCAGCCCTGGGGGAGGGGGGCTGAACACTGAAGCTTTCTTT.

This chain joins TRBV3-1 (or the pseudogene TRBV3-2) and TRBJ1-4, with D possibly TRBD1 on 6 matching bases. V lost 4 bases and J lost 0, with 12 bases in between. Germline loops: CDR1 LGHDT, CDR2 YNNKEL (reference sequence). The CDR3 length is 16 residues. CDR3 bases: TGTGCCAGCAGCCGAGAAACAGGGCCAACTAATGAAAAACTGTTTTTT. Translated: CASSRETGPTNEKLFF.

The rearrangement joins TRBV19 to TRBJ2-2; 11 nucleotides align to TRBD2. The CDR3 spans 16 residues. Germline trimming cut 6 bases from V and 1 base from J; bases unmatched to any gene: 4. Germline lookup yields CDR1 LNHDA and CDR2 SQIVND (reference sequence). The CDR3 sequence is CASSSSGRRNTGELFF. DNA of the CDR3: TGTGCCAGTAGCTCTAGCGGGAGGCGGAACACCGGGGAGCTGTTTTTT. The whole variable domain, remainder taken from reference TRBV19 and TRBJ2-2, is DGGITQSPKYLFRKEGQNVTLSCEQNLNHDAMYWYRQDPGQGLRLIYYSQIVNDFQKGDIAEGYSVSREKKESFPLTVTSAQKNPTAFYLCASSSSGRRNTGELFFGEGSRLTVL.

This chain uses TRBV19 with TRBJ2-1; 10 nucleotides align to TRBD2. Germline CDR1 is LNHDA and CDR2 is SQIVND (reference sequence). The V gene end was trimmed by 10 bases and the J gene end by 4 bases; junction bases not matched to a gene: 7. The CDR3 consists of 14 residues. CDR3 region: CATRVGLAYNEQFF. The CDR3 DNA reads TGTGCCACGCGTGTGGGACTAGCGTACAATGAGCAGTTCTTC.

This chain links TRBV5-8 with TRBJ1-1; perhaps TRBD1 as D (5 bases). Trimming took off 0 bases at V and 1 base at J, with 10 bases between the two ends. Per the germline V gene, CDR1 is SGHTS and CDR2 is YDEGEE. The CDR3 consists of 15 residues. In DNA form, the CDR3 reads TGTGCCAGCAGCTTGGGTAGGGGCTGGAACACTGAAGCTTTCTTT. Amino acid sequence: CASSLGRGWNTEAFF.

CDR3 protein: CASSGGLAGGPGTDTQYF. CDR3 bases: TGTGCCAGTAGTGGGGGACTAGCGGGAGGGCCGGGCACAGATACGCAGTATTTT. This chain uses TRBV19 with TRBJ2-3; 16 nucleotides align to TRBD2. Trimming at V came to 5 bases and at J to 1 base, leaving 6 bases not matched to a gene. From germline, CDR1 is LNHDA and CDR2 SQIVND (reference sequence). The CDR3 loop spans 18 amino acids. The full variable domain, with the rest looked up from reference TRBV19 and TRBJ2-3, is DGGITQSPKYLFRKEGQNVTLSCEQNLNHDAMYWYRQDPGQGLRLIYYSQIVNDFQKGDIAEGYSVSREKKESFPLTVTSAQKNPTAFYLCASSGGLAGGPGTDTQYFGPGTRLTVL.